The sequence of this T cell receptor (beta chain) was determined in a study of cytomegalovirus exposure and HLA in healthy donors. Overall study context: Early released data had tens of millions of unique TCRs, all coming from HLA-typed donors.

This CDR3 comprises 16 residues. Germline V gene lookup returns CDR1 SGHRS and CDR2 YFSETQ. V lost 4 bases and J lost 3; bases outside the gene matches: 10. As for this clone: Its antigen remains unidentified.

Study-wide findings and caveats: Accounts indicate the classifier identified cytomegalovirus status with strong specificity and sensitivity. Previously analyzed data showed that most TCR beta V segments were productive at a frequency of about 87% or about 30%. Highest at DRB1 and lowest at HLA-C, TCR association rates differed among HLA loci in a later analysis.

PCR was performed using 60 Vbeta and 13 Jbeta primers. Clones were read by immunoSEQ multiplex PCR, and TCRdb kept only the in-frame ones, dropping some. The sample comprises about 190,000 clones, over 80% of which are singletons, and 1% to 1.5% rests with the top ten. Material for sequencing was PBMCs. The chain recombines TRBV5-1 with TRBJ2-1; 7 bases line up with TRBD2. The receptor's source is a man younger than 45 in good health and CMV-seronegative. CDR3 region: CASSQGSGAYYNEQFF. The CDR3 DNA reads as TGCGCCAGCAGCCAGGGAAGCGGGGCATACTACAATGAGCAGTTCTTC.